This record concerns one TCR beta chain sequence. The antigen remains unidentified. This CDR3 region has 12 residues. V dropped 5 bases and J dropped 14 bases, with 13 bases sitting between them. Germline V CDR1 and CDR2: SGHAT, FQNNGV. This specimen belongs to a study of response to subunit inactivated influenza vaccine. Study-level results: Authors suggested few new T cells are recruited by each seasonal influenza vaccination.

TCRdb called the RT-PCR reads again in MiXCR, with one record for every CDR3 protein. The table lists 500,000 to 700,000 distinct CDR3 sequences, around 25% of them singletons. In addition, the sample was reused for a study of T cells expressing NK-cell markers. That work contributes: In generating TCR beta cDNA, 5'RACE template switching with UMIs was used. CD3+CD56+NKG2C+, CD3+CD56+NKG2C- and CD3+CD56-NKG2C+ T cells, once sorted, supplied the TCR beta repertoires. In roughly 6 donors, dominant CD3+CD56+NKG2C+ clones formed about 1.0-8% of CD8+ cells.

V gene TRBV11-2 combines with J gene TRBJ1-6, with a tentative D call TRBD1 (5 bases). Sequences were derived from CD4+ T cells sorted from PBMCs, sampled 11 to 12 days after vaccination. The TCR comes from a middle-aged man who received an inactivated influenza vaccine. CDR3 sequence reads: CASSPGRRTLHF. CDR3 DNA sequence: TGTGCCAGCAGCCCGGGACGCCGCACCCTCCACTTT.